This TCR beta chain came from a study of blood T cell repertoires in COVID-19. Study summary: Sources were T cells, B-cell-depleted T cells, or PBMCs; the material itself was cDNA or gDNA.

After removal of 4 bases from V and 5 bases from J, the junction contained 14 bases not matched to a gene. This CDR3 comprises 16 residues. Germline V gene sequence: CDR1 SGHRS, CDR2 YFSETQ. TCRdb's copy holds only in-frame clones and misses some; the assay was immunoSEQ multiplex PCR. Of tens of thousands of clones detected, under 90% appear once; the ten largest clones hold 14%. The chain links TRBV5-1 to TRBJ2-5; TRBD1 agrees at 7 bases. The sequencing sample was made of peripheral blood. This clonotype was sampled from a man in his 70s with acute or convalescent COVID-19. DNA of the CDR3: TGCGCCAGCAGCCCTCCCCAGGGGGTCTCGGGGGAGACCCAGTACTTC. Translated: CASSPPQGVSGETQYF.